This TCR beta chain stems from a study of tumor and adjacent non-tumor tissue in lung cancer (dated by TCRdb to the late 2010s). Concerning the study at large: By cancer type, the cohort comprised around 11 adenocarcinoma patients, 2 squamous cell carcinoma patients and 1 small cell lung cancer patient. Sequencing produced about 130 million productive TCRbeta reads in total, an average of about 4.17 million reads per sample. The 15 enrolled patients, of whom approximately 10 were men and 5 were women, were aged about 31 to 76 years and were diagnosed with TNM stage I to III disease. Using bulk TCRbeta repertoires from under 17 lung cancer patients, the study set lung tumor tissue side by side with matched distant non-tumor lung tissue. For each patient, one tumor sample and one normal lung sample were taken, giving roughly 30 paired specimens that underwent TCRbeta CDR3 sequencing. The paper's findings and limits, for the study overall: Only around 14 patients were in the cohort, and the authors stated that larger samples and more detailed clinical data are needed. TCR diversity was significantly higher in younger patients, and higher tumor TCR diversity was associated with shorter overall and disease-free survival. Peripheral blood was not sequenced, so blood TCRbeta repertoires in these lung cancer patients were not examined. A significantly larger cumulative share of the repertoire was made up by the top 100 clones in normal lung than in tumor tissue. The sequencing platform is not named in the methods, and unique molecular identifiers are not mentioned. Significantly higher TCR diversity (inverse Simpson) was observed in tumor tissue than in normal lung tissue (approximately 440 vs 150, P = 0.0075, Mann-Whitney U test).

On this clonotype itself: Its antigen has not been determined. No base quality information exists; no much larger clone differs at one position.

Preparation of the library involved multiplex PCR. Instrument on record: Illumina HiSeq 2500. TCRbeta libraries were constructed through three rounds of nested PCR with primers (Table S4) according to protocols adapted from ARM-PCR. Before sequencing, PCR products of 200-500 bp were excised from the gel and purified with the QIAquick gel extraction kit. In the paper's pipeline: Trimmomatic was used to clean the reads, FLASH was used to merge the reads into complete CDR3 sequences, and MiTCR was used to assign the reads to V(D)J germline segments. Clonal diversity was computed as the inverse Simpson's index with VDJtools. In-frame sequences without a premature stop codon were defined as productive reads. TCRdb reanalyzed the raw reads on its own, using fastp at Q25 for trimming and MiXCR for clone calling, and kept in-frame beta chains. Each CDR3 protein gets just one entry, which takes the most common genes and DNA from the rows behind it. The V and J calls follow TCRdb's processing rather than the paper's. In all, the sample holds 60,000 to 90,000 distinct CDR3 sequences, and approximately 71% of those were seen once. The ten largest clones capture around a quarter of the sample.

RNA was isolated from bulk unsorted tissue, and RNA quality was assessed with a NanoDrop ND-1000 and an Agilent 2100. For the normal lung samples, distant non-tumor tissue was collected more than 3 cm away from the tumor edge. All donors had newly diagnosed lung cancer, had not received prior chemotherapy, and were admitted for thoracic surgery in China between August and November 2014. Patients with previous radiotherapy or chemotherapy, or with another concurrent cancer, were excluded from the study. Surgical tissue pieces of roughly 1-2.2 cm3 were preserved in RNAlater solution and were kept at -80 degrees C until use. At the junction V is shortened by 1 base and J by 10 bases; bases outside the gene matches: 8. Sequences SGHVS (CDR1) and FQNEAQ (CDR2) are obtained from the germline V gene. The CDR3 contains 15 residues, cysteine and phenylalanine counted. The CDR3 DNA has 45 bases and is translated from base 1.

The sequenced material came from distant non-tumor lung tissue. Rearrangement joined TRBV7-8 to TRBJ2-1, with 9 central nucleotides matching TRBD2. The receptor was derived from a woman aged 45-65 years with non-small cell lung cancer. In nucleotides, the sequence is TGTGCCAGCAGCTTAGAGCTAGCGGGACCCCAGGAGCAGTTCTTC. This gives the protein CASSLELAGPQEQFF. The reference TRBV7-8 and TRBJ2-1 proteins fill in what lies around the CDR3, so the full variable domain reads GAGVSQSPRYKVAKRGQDVALRCDPISGHVSLFWYQQALGQGPEFLTYFQNEAQLDKSGLPSDRFFAERPEGSVSTLKIQRTQQEDSAVYLCASSLELAGPQEQFFGPGTRLTVL.